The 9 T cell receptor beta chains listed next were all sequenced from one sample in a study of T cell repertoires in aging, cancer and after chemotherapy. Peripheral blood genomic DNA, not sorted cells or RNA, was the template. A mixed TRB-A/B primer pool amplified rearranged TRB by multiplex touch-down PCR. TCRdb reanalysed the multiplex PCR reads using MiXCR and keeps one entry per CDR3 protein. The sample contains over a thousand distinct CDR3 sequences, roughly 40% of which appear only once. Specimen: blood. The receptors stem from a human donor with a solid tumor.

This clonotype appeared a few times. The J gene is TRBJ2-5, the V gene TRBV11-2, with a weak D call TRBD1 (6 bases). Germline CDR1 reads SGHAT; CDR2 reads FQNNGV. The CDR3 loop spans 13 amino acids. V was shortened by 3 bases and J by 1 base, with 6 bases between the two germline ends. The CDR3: CASSLDSQETQYF. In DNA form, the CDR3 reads TGTGCCAGCAGCTTGGACAGCCAAGAGACCCAGTACTTC.

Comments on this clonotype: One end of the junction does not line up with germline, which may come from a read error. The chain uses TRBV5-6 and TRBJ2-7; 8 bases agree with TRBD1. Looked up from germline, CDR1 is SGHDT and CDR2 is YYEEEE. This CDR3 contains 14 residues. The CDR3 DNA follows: TGTGCCAGCAGCGGGGGGACAGGCTCCTACGAGCAGTACTTT. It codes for CASSGGTGSYEQYF. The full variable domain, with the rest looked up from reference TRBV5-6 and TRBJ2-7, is DAGVTQSPTHLIKTRGQQVTLRCSPKSGHDTVSWYQQALGQGPQFIFQYYEEEERQRGNFPDRFSGHQFPNYSSELNVNALLLGDSALYLCASSGGTGSYEQYFGPGTRLTVT.

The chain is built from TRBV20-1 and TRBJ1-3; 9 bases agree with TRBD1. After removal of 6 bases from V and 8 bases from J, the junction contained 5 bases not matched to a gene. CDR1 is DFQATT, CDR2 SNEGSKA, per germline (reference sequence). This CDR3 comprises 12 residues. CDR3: CSASGQGDTIYF. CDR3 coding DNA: TGCAGTGCCTCGGGACAGGGAGACACCATATATTTT.

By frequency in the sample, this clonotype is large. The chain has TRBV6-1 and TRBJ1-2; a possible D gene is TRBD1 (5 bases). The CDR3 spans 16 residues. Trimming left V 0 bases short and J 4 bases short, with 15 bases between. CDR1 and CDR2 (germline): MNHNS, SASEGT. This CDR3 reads CASSEAQGGQGYGYTF. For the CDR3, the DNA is TGTGCCAGCAGTGAAGCGCAGGGAGGACAAGGCTATGGCTACACCTTC.

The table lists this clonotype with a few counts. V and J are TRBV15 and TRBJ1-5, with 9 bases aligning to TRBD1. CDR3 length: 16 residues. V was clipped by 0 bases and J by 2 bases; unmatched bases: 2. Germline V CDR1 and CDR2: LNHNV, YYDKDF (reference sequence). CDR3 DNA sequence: TGTGCCACCAGCAGAGAGCGGGACAGGGGCAATCAGCCCCAGCATTTT. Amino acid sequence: CATSRERDRGNQPQHF.

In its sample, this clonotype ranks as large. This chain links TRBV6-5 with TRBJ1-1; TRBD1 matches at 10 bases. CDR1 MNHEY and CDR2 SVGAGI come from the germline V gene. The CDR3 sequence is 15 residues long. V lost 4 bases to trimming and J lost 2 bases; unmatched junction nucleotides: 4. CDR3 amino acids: CASSSMTGGNTEAFF. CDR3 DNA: TGTGCCAGCAGTTCTATGACAGGGGGCAACACTGAAGCTTTCTTT.

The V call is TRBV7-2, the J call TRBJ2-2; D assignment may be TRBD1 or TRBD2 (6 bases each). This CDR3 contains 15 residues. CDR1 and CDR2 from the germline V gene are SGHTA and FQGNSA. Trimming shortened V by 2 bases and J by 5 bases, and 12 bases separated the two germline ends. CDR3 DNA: TGTGCCAGCAGCTTATACGGGGGCGATACCGGGGAGCTGTTTTTT. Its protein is CASSLYGGDTGELFF.

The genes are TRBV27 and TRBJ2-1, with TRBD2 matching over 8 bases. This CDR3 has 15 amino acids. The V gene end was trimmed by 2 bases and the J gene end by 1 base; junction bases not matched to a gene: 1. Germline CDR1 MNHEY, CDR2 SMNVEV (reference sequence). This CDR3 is CASSLAGGSYNEQFF. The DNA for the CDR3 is TGTGCCAGCAGTTTAGCGGGAGGATCCTACAATGAGCAGTTCTTC.

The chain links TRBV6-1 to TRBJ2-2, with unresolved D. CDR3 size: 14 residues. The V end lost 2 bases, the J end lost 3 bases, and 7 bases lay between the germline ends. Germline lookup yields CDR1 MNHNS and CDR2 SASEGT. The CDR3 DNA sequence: TGTGCCAGCAGTGAAATTTGGGACACCGGGGAGCTGTTTTTT. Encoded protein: CASSEIWDTGELFF.